This TCR beta chain appears in the sequencing data of a study of shared clonotypes between healthy human individuals. Study overall: The donors, two women and three men, were aged 18 to 49.

General observations from the study: Sampling covered blood only; tissue repertoires likely differ. Clonotype sharing among donors was expected to depend on sequencing depth.

The CDR3 covers 16 residues. The V gene end was trimmed by 4 bases and the J gene end by 3 bases; junction bases not matched to a gene: 6. Germline CDR1 reads SGHVS; CDR2 reads FQNEAQ. It was at deep level that the assay was run. Only in-frame clones appear in the TCRdb table, and some are missing; sequencing was by immunoSEQ multiplex PCR. The data hold 450,000 or so clones, with roughly three quarters observed a single time. Turning to this clone: Antigen specificity is unknown.

The receptor comes from a woman in her 40s in good health. Some clones in this sample may be carry-over from other donors' samples. Sequencing was performed on PBMCs. The rearrangement uses TRBV7-8 and TRBJ2-7, with 13 positions matching TRBD2. CDR3 DNA: TGTGCCAGCAGCTCGCCGAGGACTAGCGGGAGCTACGAGCAGTACTTC. Residues: CASSSPRTSGSYEQYF.